The sample holds a few counts of the clone carrying this T cell receptor (beta chain). The CDR3 is 17 amino acids. Germline V gene sequence: CDR1 SGDLS, CDR2 YYNGEE. Unmatched junction bases numbered 9, after V lost 0 bases and J lost 5 bases. TCRdb ran MiXCR on the 5' RACE reads and lists one entry per CDR3 protein. The data contain 450,000 or so distinct CDR3 sequences, more than 13% of them singletons. The data were obtained in a study of identical twins. These data were likewise used in another study, on yellow fever vaccine responses in identical twins.

The sequence was obtained from a woman younger than 35 in good health. This chain links TRBV9 with TRBJ2-5; 11 bases are a match to TRBD2. Sequencing was carried out using CD4+ T cells sorted from blood. CDR3 in DNA: TGTGCCAGCAGCGTAGGTTTTAGCGGGGGGGCCGGGGAGACCCAGTACTTC. Protein product: CASSVGFSGGAGETQYF.